This TCR beta chain comes out of a study of blood T cell repertoires in COVID-19. As for the study in general: COVID-19 samples collected from the United States, Italy and Spain covered acute and convalescent phases. Nucleic acid was either cDNA or gDNA, and it came from T cells, B-cell-depleted T cells, or PBMCs.

Assignment of participants to cohorts was predicated upon participant-reported clinical history. Germline loops: CDR1 MNHEY, CDR2 SVGAGI. After removal of 7 bases from V and 6 bases from J, the junction contained 13 bases not matched to a gene. The CDR3 runs 15 residues. Per the original methods: Nucleated cell number was recorded as an estimate derived from reference gene primer amplification. Clones were sequenced by immunoSEQ multiplex PCR, and TCRdb holds only the in-frame ones, with some missing. V, J and clone size were drawn from that table, and D and trimming were deduced from the DNA. The sample includes a few hundred thousand clones, more than 85% of them seen just once.

Sequencing was performed on PBMCs or T cells enriched from blood (not recorded which). The chain links TRBV6-5 to TRBJ2-7, with 9 nucleotides matching TRBD2. This receptor was taken from a woman in her twenties or thirties who had recovered from COVID-19. CDR3 nucleotide sequence: TGTGCCAGCATCCCCCAGGGACTAGCACCCACCGAGCAGTACTTC. This codes for CASIPQGLAPTEQYF.